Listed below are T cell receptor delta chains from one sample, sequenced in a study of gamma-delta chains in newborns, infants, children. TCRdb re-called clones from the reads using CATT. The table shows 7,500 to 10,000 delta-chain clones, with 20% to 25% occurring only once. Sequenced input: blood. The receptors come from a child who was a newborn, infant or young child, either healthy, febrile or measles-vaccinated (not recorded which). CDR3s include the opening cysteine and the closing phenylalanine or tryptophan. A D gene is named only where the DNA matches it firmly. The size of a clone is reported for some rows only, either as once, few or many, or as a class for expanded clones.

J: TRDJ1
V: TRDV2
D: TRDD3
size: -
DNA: TGTGCCTGTGACCCTCTACTGGGGGATAAGTACACCGATAAACTCATCTTT
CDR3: CACDPLLGDKYTDKLIF

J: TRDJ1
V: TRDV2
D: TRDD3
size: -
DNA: TGTGCCTGTGACACCGTCGGGGGGTTACTGGGGGAGGAGTACACCGATGAACTCATCTTT
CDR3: CACDTVGGLLGEEYTDELIF

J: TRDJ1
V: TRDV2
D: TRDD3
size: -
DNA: TGTGCCTGTGACGGGGTGGGGGATCTTACGTCAACCGATAAACTCATCTTT
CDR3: CACDGVGDLTSTDKLIF

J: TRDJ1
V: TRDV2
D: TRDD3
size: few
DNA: TGTGCCTGTGACACCCTCCGCACTGGGGGATACCCAACACCCGATAAACTCATCTTT
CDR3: CACDTLRTGGYPTPDKLIF

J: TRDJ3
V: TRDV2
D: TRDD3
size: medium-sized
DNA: TGTGCCTGTGACACCCTACTGGGGGACTCCTGGGACACCCGACAGATGTTTTTC
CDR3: CACDTLLGDSWDTRQMFF

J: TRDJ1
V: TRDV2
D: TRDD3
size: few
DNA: TGTGCCTGTGACACTCTACTGGGGGATACGGGATTGACCGATAAACTCATCTTT
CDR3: CACDTLLGDTGLTDKLIF

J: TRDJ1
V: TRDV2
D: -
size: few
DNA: TGTGCCTGTGACCCGGCGCCCCTTACCGATAAACTCATCTTT
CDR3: CACDPAPLTDKLIF

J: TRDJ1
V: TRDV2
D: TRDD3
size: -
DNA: TGTGCCTGTGACCCAACTACTGGGGGATACGCCAAGTACACCGATAAACTCATCTTT
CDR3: CACDPTTGGYAKYTDKLIF

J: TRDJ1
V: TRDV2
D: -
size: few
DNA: TGTGCCTGTGACACCGTGGAGGGACAGTACACCGATAAACTCATCTTT
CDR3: CACDTVEGQYTDKLIF

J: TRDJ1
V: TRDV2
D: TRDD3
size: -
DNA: TGTGCCTGTGACACCTTACTGGGGGATTCTAAACTCATCTTT
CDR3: CACDTLLGDSKLIF